This T cell receptor beta chain was retrieved from a study of T cell responses to AZD1222 COVID-19 vaccine. General study points: Baseline antibody screening turned up just a handful of seropositive AZD1222 recipients. Spike-specific TCR breadth and depth grew following two AZD1222 doses. Nearly half of the spike-specific TCRs reportedly recognize variant regions that carry no mutations. Along spike, vaccine-associated CD4 TCRs were found throughout, with dominance at 160-218 and 743-854.

CDR1 and CDR2 (germline): MDHEN, SYDVKM. Trimming cost V 2 bases and J 9 bases, with 16 bases left between them. This CDR3 has 14 amino acids. On this clone: Its antigen remains unknown.

The protocol was immunoSEQ multiplex PCR, while the TCRdb copy is restricted to in-frame clones and leaves out a portion. The sample lists approximately 50,000 clones; 86% were seen once. The V call is TRBV28, the J call TRBJ1-1; D remains ambiguous. The material was peripheral blood, obtained 28 days after the second AZD1222 dose. This receptor was taken from an adult who received the AZD1222 COVID-19 vaccine. The CDR3 DNA sequence: TGTGCCAGCAGTTTAGAGGGTAGCGATTCGAAAGCTTTCTTT. Translation: CASSLEGSDSKAFF.